The 3 T cell receptor beta chains given below trace back to one sample, sequenced in a study of T cell repertoires in aging, cancer and after chemotherapy. TRB rearrangements spanning V, D and J were amplified using mixed TRB-A/B primers. TCRdb processed the multiplex PCR reads anew with MiXCR; each CDR3 protein has one entry. The sample consists of several thousand distinct CDR3 sequences, 33% of them appearing once. Amplification of TCR beta used genomic DNA extracted from peripheral blood. Sample: blood. The receptors derive from a human donor in good health. The donor label of this sample is uncertain.

This chain links TRBV5-1 with TRBJ2-7, with TRBD2 identical over 10 bases. The CDR3 extends over 16 amino acids. The ends lost 0 bases at V and 0 bases at J; junction bases unmatched: 3. Per germline, CDR1 SGHRS and CDR2 YFSETQ. DNA for the CDR3: TGCGCCAGCAGCTTGGGCCTAGCGGGGGACTCCTACGAGCAGTACTTC. Translated, it gives CASSLGLAGDSYEQYF.

V is TRBV29-1 and J is TRBJ2-3; possible D gene TRBD1, 6 bases. Germline V gene sequence: CDR1 SQVTM, CDR2 ANQGSEA. There are 15 residues in the CDR3. Trimming shortened V by 7 bases and J by 4 bases, and 21 bases separated the two germline ends. CDR3 nucleotides: TGCAGCGCTGGACGAAAGGGGGTAACGGCAGATACGCAGTATTTT. Amino acid sequence: CSAGRKGVTADTQYF.

This clonotype qualifies as medium-sized (0.01 to 0.1%). The V gene is TRBV19, the J gene TRBJ1-2; possibly TRBD1 for D (6 bases). In germline, CDR1 is LNHDA, CDR2 SQIVND (reference sequence). This CDR3 is 13 amino acids long. Trimming cost V 4 bases and J 7 bases, with 13 bases left between them. Written as DNA, the CDR3 is TGTGCCAGTAGTAAAAACAGGGAAAGTGGCTACACCTTC. Its protein product is CASSKNRESGYTF.